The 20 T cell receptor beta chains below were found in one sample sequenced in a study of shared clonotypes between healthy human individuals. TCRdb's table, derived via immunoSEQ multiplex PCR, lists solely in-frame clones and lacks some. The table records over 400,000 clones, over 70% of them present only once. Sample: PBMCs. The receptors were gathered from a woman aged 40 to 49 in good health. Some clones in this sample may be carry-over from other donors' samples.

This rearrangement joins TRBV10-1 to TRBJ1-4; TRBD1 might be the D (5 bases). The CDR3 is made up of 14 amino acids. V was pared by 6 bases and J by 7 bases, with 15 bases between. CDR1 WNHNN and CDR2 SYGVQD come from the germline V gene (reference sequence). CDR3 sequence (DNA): TGCGCCAGCAGGCTACAGGTGGGAGGTGAAAAACTGTTTTTT. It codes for CASRLQVGGEKLFF.

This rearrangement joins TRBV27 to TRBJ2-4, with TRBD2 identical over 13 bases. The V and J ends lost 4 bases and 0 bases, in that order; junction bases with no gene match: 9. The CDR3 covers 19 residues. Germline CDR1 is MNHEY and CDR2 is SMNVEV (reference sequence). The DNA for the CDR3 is TGTGCCAGCAGTTCCGGACTAGCGGGAGCAGGGGTAGCCAAAAACATTCAGTACTTC. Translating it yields CASSSGLAGAGVAKNIQYF.

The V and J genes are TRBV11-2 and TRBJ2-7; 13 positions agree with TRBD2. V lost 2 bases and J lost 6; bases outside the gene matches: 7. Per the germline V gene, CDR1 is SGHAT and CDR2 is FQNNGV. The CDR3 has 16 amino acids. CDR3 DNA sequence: TGTGCCAGCAGCTTAATGTGGACTAGCGGGAGAGCCGAGCAGTACTTC. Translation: CASSLMWTSGRAEQYF.

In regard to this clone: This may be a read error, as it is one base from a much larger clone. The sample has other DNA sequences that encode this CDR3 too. In nucleotides, the CDR3 is TGTGCCAGCAGAGTGGGACTGGCAGGTCACTACAATGAGCAGTTCTTC. Amino acids: CASRVGLAGHYNEQFF. The V gene is TRBV2, the J gene TRBJ2-1; D may be TRBD2 (6 bases). The CDR3 has 16 amino acids. V was pared by 6 bases and J by 3 bases, with 18 bases between. Germline assignment: CDR1 SNHLY and CDR2 FYNNEI.

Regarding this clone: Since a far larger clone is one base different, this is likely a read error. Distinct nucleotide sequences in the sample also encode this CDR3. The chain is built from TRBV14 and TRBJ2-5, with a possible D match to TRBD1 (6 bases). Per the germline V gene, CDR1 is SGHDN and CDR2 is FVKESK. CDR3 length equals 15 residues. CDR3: CASSPMGQALETQYF. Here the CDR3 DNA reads TGTGCAAGCAGCCCTATGGGACAAGCGTTAGAGACCCAGTACTTC. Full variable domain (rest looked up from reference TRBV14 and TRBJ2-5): EAGVTQFPSHSVIEKGQTVTLRCDPISGHDNLYWYRRVMGKEIKFLLHFVKESKQDESGMPNNRFLAERTGGTYSTLKVQPAELEDSGVYFCASSPMGQALETQYFGPGTRLLVL.

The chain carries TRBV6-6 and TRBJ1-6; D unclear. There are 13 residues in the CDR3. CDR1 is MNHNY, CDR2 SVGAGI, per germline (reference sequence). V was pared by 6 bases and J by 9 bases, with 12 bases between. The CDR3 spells CASSLGPFSPLHF. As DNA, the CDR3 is TGTGCCAGCAGCCTCGGGCCCTTTTCACCCCTCCACTTT.

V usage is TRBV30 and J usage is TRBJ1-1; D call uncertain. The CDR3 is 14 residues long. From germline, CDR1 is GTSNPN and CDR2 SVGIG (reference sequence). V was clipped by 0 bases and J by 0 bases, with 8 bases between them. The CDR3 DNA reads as TGTGCCTGGAGTGTACCTGGGATGAACACTGAAGCTTTCTTT. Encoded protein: CAWSVPGMNTEAFF.

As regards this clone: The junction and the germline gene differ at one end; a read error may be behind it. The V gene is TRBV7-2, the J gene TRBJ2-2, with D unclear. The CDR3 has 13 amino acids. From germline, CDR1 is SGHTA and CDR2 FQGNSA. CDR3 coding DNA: TGTGCCAGCAGCTTAGTATACACCGAGGAGCTGTTTTTT. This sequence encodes CASSLVYTEELFF.

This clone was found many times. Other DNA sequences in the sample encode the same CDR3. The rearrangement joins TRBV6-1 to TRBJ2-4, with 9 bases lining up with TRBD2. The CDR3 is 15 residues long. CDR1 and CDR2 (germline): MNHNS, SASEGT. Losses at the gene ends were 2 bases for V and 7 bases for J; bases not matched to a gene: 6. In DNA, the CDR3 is TGTGCCAGCAGTGAATATGCGGGAGGGCCCAACATTCAGTACTTC. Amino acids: CASSEYAGGPNIQYF.

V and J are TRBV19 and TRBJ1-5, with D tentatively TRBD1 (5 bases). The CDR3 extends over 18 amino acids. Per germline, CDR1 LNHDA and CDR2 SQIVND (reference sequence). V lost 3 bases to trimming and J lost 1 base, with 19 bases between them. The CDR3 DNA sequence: TGTGCCAGTAGTATCGGCAGACTGCGGCAGGGAAGCAATCAGCCCCAGCATTTT. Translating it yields CASSIGRLRQGSNQPQHF.

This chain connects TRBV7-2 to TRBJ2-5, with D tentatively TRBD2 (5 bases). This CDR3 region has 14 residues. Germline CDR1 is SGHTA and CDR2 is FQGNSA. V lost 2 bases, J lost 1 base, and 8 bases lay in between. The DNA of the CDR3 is TGTGCCAGCAGCTTAAGAGGGAGCCAAGAGACCCAGTACTTC. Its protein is CASSLRGSQETQYF.

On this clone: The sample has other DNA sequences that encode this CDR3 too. As DNA, the CDR3 is TGCGCCAGCAGCCTGACAGTACAAGAGACCCAGTACTTC. Protein sequence: CASSLTVQETQYF. The chain links TRBV5-1 to TRBJ2-5, with D tentatively TRBD1 (5 bases). The CDR3 length is 13 residues. V dropped 4 bases and J dropped 2 bases, with 9 bases sitting between them. The germline V gene has CDR1 SGHRS and CDR2 YFSETQ.

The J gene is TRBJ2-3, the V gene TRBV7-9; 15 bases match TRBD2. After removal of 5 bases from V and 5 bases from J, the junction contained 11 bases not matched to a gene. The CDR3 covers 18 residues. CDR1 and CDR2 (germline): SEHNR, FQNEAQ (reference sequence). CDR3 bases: TGTGCCAGCAGCACCCGGACTAGCGGGAGGGCCCGGGGAGATACGCAGTATTTT. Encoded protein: CASSTRTSGRARGDTQYF.

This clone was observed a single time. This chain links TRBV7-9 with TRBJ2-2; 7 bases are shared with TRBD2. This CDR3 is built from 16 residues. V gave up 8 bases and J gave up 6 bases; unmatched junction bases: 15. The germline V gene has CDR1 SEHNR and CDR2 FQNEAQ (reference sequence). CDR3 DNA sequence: TGTGCCAGCTGTGAGACTAGCTTAGGGTACGCCGGGGAGCTGTTTTTT. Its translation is CASCETSLGYAGELFF. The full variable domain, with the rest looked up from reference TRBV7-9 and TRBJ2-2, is DTGVSQNPRHKITKRGQNVTFRCDPISEHNRLYWYRQTLGQGPEFLTYFQNEAQLEKSRLLSDRFSAERPKGSFSTLEIQRTEQGDSAMYLCASCETSLGYAGELFFGEGSRLTVL.

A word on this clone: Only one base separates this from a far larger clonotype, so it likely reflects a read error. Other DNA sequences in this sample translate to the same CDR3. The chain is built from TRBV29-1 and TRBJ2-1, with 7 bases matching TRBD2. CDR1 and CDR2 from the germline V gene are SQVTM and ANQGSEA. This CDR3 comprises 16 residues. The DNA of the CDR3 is TGCAGCGTTGAAGATTTTGTGGCGGGAGTGAACAATGAGCAATTCTTC. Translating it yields CSVEDFVAGVNNEQFF.

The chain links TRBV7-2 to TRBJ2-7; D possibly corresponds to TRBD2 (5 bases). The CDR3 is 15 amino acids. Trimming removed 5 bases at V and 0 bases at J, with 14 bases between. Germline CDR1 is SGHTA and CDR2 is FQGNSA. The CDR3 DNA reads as TGTGCCAGCAGCGCAAGCGGCCTGAGCTCCTACGAGCAGTACTTC. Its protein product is CASSASGLSSYEQYF.

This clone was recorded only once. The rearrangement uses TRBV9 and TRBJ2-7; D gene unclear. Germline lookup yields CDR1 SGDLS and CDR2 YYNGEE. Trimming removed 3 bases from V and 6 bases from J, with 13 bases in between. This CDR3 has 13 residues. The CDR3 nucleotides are TGTGCCAGCAGCGCTTCAGGTTCTTCCGAGCAGTACTTC. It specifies CASSASGSSEQYF. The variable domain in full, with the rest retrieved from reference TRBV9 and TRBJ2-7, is DSGVTQTPKHLITATGQRVTLRCSPRSGDLSVYWYQQSLDQGLQFLIQYYNGEERAKGNILERFSAQQFPDLHSELNLSSLELGDSALYFCASSASGSSEQYFGPGTRLTVT.

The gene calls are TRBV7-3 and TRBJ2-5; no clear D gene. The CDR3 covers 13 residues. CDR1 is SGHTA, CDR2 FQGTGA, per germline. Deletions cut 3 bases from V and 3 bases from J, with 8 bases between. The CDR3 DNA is TGTGCCAGCAGCTTCGGGTCTAAAGAGACCCAGTACTTC. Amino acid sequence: CASSFGSKETQYF.

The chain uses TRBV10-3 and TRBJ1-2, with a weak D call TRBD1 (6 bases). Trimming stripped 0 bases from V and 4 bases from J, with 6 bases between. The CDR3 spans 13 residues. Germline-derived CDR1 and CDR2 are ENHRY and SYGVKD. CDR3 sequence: CAISESDSYGYTF. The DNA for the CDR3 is TGTGCCATCAGTGAGTCGGACAGCTATGGCTACACCTTC.

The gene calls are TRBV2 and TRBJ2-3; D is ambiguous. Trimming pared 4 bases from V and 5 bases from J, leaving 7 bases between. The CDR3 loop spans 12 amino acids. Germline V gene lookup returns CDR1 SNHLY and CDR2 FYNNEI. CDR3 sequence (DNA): TGTGCCAGCAGTGTGTACGGAGATACGCAGTATTTT. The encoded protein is CASSVYGDTQYF.